The rows below give T cell receptor beta chains drawn from one sample of a study of blood T cells in healthy people across ages. TCRdb itself ran the 5' RACE reads through MiXCR, one entry per CDR3 protein. The data show about 1.8 million distinct CDR3 sequences, 49% seen once. Sequenced material: blood. The receptor source for this set is a woman between 40 and 55 years old in good health. Each CDR3 is given with its conserved first and last residue.

V: TRBV20-1; CDR3: CSALVRGSQETQYF
V: TRBV7-2; CDR3: CAGTGSGREQFF
V: TRBV12-3/TRBV12-4; CDR3: CASTATTGELFF
V: TRBV7-2; CDR3: CASSFDRGRFQPQHF
V: TRBV4-1; CDR3: CASSQELARGSQPQHF
V: TRBV5-5; CDR3: CASSPGQGKNYQPQHF
V: TRBV20-1; CDR3: CSAGREAVGTDTQYF
V: TRBV28; CDR3: CASSLNRAGYTF
V: TRBV4-1; CDR3: CASSLLGIRGDTQYF
V: TRBV2; CDR3: CASRPTGPGGVTQYF
V: TRBV20-1; CDR3: CSAPGTSGGLAYEQYF
V: TRBV28; CDR3: CASSQRRAYEQYF
V: TRBV29-1; CDR3: CSVSLAGSTDTQYF
V: TRBV29-1; CDR3: CSAAAAEKLFF
V: TRBV20-1; CDR3: CSAPAFGDRQRNTQYF
V: TRBV6-5; CDR3: CASSYSGQGTLETQYF
V: TRBV6-2/TRBV6-3; CDR3: CASSYDGTEKQYF
V: TRBV28; CDR3: CASSLRASSTGTQYF
V: TRBV7-9; CDR3: CASSLLALPYEQYF
V: TRBV7-8; CDR3: CASSLGGGRGTNTEAFF
V: TRBV9; CDR3: CASSVATGEGYTF
V: TRBV20-1; CDR3: CSASRGGNGYTF
V: TRBV7-9; CDR3: CASGLDSGLADQETQYF
V: TRBV29-1; CDR3: CSVDPSLGRSNYGYTF
V: TRBV24-1; CDR3: CATSHPSGAQETQYF
V: TRBV5-5; CDR3: CASTTDRPETQYF
V: TRBV27; CDR3: CASSLSNRGLGEQYF
V: TRBV6-5; CDR3: CASSYTGTGTNEKLFF
V: TRBV29-1; CDR3: CSVETFRTVTYNEQLF
V: TRBV7-3; CDR3: CASSESWKLGHEAFF
V: TRBV7-2; CDR3: CASSLGQESTDTQYF
V: TRBV4-2; CDR3: CASSQDLTLITSGGALGQFF
V: TRBV6-2/TRBV6-3; CDR3: CASRNTGGLLGTEAFF
V: TRBV29-1; CDR3: CSVEEPDRENYNEQFF
V: TRBV10-3; CDR3: CAISQGEETQYF
V: TRBV5-5; CDR3: CASSWDTSSSYNEQFF
V: TRBV24-1; CDR3: CATSDSGAGMETQYF
V: TRBV7-2; CDR3: CASSLQFGKPYSEQFF
V: TRBV4-2; CDR3: CASSQDRDSGYTF
V: TRBV29-1; CDR3: CSVQEHPGNTIYF
V: TRBV12-3/TRBV12-4; CDR3: CASSLRGTSGGADTQYF
V: TRBV29-1; CDR3: CSVEDGYNEQFF
V: TRBV20-1; CDR3: CSARRPRGTDTQYF
V: TRBV4-1; CDR3: CASSQGQQETQYF
V: TRBV2; CDR3: CASSSPGLLETQYF
V: TRBV14; CDR3: CASSQANGRGALVTNEQFF